Listed below are T cell receptor beta chains from one sample, sequenced in a study of T cells expressing NK-cell markers. TCRdb re-called the 5' RACE reads, yielding one record per CDR3 amino acid sequence without DNA. The sample includes a few hundred thousand distinct CDR3 sequences. Sequencing was done on a sample of blood T cells: a sorted CD56 or NKG2C T cell subset, CD4+ or CD8+ T cells, or bulk PBMC T cells (not recorded which). These receptors were taken from a man aged 18-30 years in good health. Each CDR3 is given with its conserved first and last residue.

11	TRBV29-1	TRBJ2-5	CSHHLGETQYF
16	TRBV5-1	TRBJ2-1	CASSLTWTGSYNEQFF
13	TRBV20-1	TRBJ2-7	CSASLALGGFQYF
15	TRBV5-1	TRBJ2-5	CASSTLAGVGETQYF
14	TRBV20-1	TRBJ2-7	CSARDRTGRYEQYF
16	TRBV6-5	TRBJ2-3	CASRRGTSGGTDTQYF
14	TRBV29-1	TRBJ2-3	CSVYSGRIADTQYF
15	TRBV12-3/TRBV12-4	TRBJ2-7	CASSLSGSLIYEQYF
17	TRBV9	TRBJ2-1	CASSVATSGSPNNEQFF
16	TRBV20-1	TRBJ1-5	CSARDLREVRNQPQHF
14	TRBV7-9	TRBJ2-3	CASSLGGGSDTQYF
12	TRBV20-1	TRBJ2-5	CSAKGQQETQYF
14	TRBV10-3	TRBJ1-1	CAIREGGQNTEAFF
17	TRBV18	TRBJ1-3	CASSPLQGASSGNTIYF
15	TRBV7-2	TRBJ2-1	CASSLGGTGVNEQFF
16	TRBV28	TRBJ1-5	CASSPGQGISNQPQHF
16	TRBV6-4	TRBJ2-5	CASSPGGTGGRETQYF
16	TRBV6-5	TRBJ2-7	CASSYAGTGVAYEQYF
13	TRBV18	TRBJ2-7	CASSQTGADEQYF
14	TRBV12-3/TRBV12-4	TRBJ1-1	CASSLTETGPEAFF
15	TRBV7-2	TRBJ2-2	CASSPQDLDAGELFF
14	TRBV7-2	TRBJ1-5	CASSLFRGHQPQHF
13	TRBV6-1	TRBJ1-6	CASKGVYNSSLHF
13	TRBV5-1	TRBJ2-1	CASSLAHYNEQFF
13	TRBV12-3/TRBV12-4	TRBJ1-2	CASSLSSLYGYTF
15	TRBV5-1	TRBJ2-1	CASSLPQGGGNEQFF
12	TRBV7-2	TRBJ1-2	CASSPTDYGYTF
14	TRBV5-1	TRBJ2-1	CASSLPAPGNEQFF
16	TRBV20-1	TRBJ2-7	CSARDSRTSGSYEQYF
14	TRBV6-4	TRBJ1-1	CASSRGGMNTEAFF
15	TRBV20-1	TRBJ2-1	CSAGKREFPYNEQFF
14	TRBV7-9	TRBJ1-1	CASSPGVANTEAFF
14	TRBV29-1	TRBJ2-2	CSVAPGAGSGELFF
14	TRBV9	TRBJ1-1	CASSVVAGGTEAFF
13	TRBV6-5	TRBJ1-2	CASSYFINYGYTF
14	TRBV27	TRBJ1-4	CASRSTGRNEKLFF
16	TRBV12-3/TRBV12-4	TRBJ1-3	CASSLPPGPSGNTIYF
16	TRBV30	TRBJ2-3	CAFTSGSSSLTDTQYF
12	TRBV9	TRBJ2-7	CASSPDFGEQYF
15	TRBV19	TRBJ2-7	CASSSPGGGTYEQYF
14	TRBV7-2	TRBJ1-5	CASSWGQGYQPQHF
15	TRBV12-3/TRBV12-4	TRBJ1-4	CASSRDRPFNEKLFF
14	TRBV7-9	TRBJ2-3	CASSLGDRGNTQYF
13	TRBV3-1	TRBJ2-1	CASSRDYKYEQFF
14	TRBV10-3	TRBJ1-4	CAISGSAEGEKLFF
18	TRBV7-6	TRBJ2-2	CASRKSISGLSVTGELFF
14	TRBV5-1	TRBJ1-5	CASSLGQPNQPQHF
14	TRBV19	TRBJ2-5	CASRTRQGSETQYF
15	TRBV18	TRBJ1-5	CASSPAGYSNQPQHF
13	TRBV12-3/TRBV12-4	TRBJ1-5	CASSLRIGQPQHF
15	TRBV12-3/TRBV12-4	TRBJ2-3	CASSPTQGTTDTQYF
15	TRBV27	TRBJ2-3	CASSLSASSTDTQYF
14	TRBV20-1	TRBJ2-5	CSARTQQASETQYF
12	TRBV3-1	TRBJ1-1	CASSVTGGEAFF
18	TRBV5-1	TRBJ2-3	CASSLAVWRAEGSDTQYF
15	TRBV6-2/TRBV6-3	TRBJ2-7	CASKRSGTSSYEQYF
16	TRBV18	TRBJ2-1	CASSPGGLAVPHEQFF
16	TRBV4-2	TRBJ2-6	CASELAGGRGANVLTF
13	TRBV18	TRBJ2-1	CASSPGLADEQFF
17	TRBV11-2	TRBJ2-5	CASSSHDMGQGKETQYF